The sequence of this TCR beta chain was determined in a study of T-cell reconstitution after alpha-beta-depleted transplantation in children (dated by TCRdb to about 2016). Broadly, across the study: Using TCR repertoire profiling, the study quantitatively followed how T-cell immune reconstitution unfolded in children after TCRalphabeta/CD19-depleted allogeneic hematopoietic cell transplantation.

CDR1 and CDR2 are read off the germline V gene as SGHDT and YYEEEE. V ends up 5 bases short and J 4 bases short, with an unmatched junction base count of 12. The CDR3 starts with the cysteine, ends with the phenylalanine, and has 17 residues. CDR3 DNA only is kept here, 51 bases in frame from base 1. Library construction relied on PCR. These reads were obtained on an Illumina HiSeq 2500. TCR library preparation used molecular barcoding, with unique molecular identifiers applied to normalize quantification of the TCRbeta repertoire. Starting from the raw public reads, TCRdb applied fastp trimming at Q25, assembled clones with MiXCR and retained in-frame beta chains. Each CDR3 protein gets just one entry, which takes the most common genes and DNA from the rows behind it. Across this sample there are 200,000 to 250,000 distinct CDR3 sequences, with 8% to 10% seen only once. The biggest ten clones account for around 6% of the sample.

This clonotype was counted between two and nine times. Its binding antigen is unknown. Nothing much larger sits one base from this clone, and base qualities are not available. Rearrangement joined TRBV5-6 to TRBJ1-1, with TRBD1 identical over 12 junction bases. This clonotype was obtained from a human donor who donated a stem cell graft to a child with acute lymphoblastic leukemia. This sample comprised PBMCs from the stem cell graft donor, obtained from the stem cell graft. The DNA reads TGTGCCAGCAGTCATCCCCCGGGACAGGGGGCGCGCACTGAAGCTTTCTTT. Translated, it gives CASSHPPGQGARTEAFF.